The clone carrying this T cell receptor (beta chain) was counted between two and nine times. The target antigen is unknown. TCRdb passed the reads through MiXCR, listing each CDR3 protein once. Among about 900,000 distinct CDR3 sequences listed, roughly 30% were seen once. These data originate in a study of T cell repertoires in cytomegalovirus infection. Study at large: Both a matching HLA type and CMV infection were indicated by public TCR beta signatures. General study results and limits: Using cumulative public TCR beta family frequency, the authors identified those who carried CMV together with the relevant HLA.

The sequenced sample was cultured CD8+ T cells from PBMCs, obtained from culture after CMV antigen stimulation. The source is a human donor in good health (CMV status not recorded). Some clones in this sample may be carry-over from other donors' samples.

The CDR3 DNA reads as TGTGCCAGCAGTTTCATCGGACACACCAATCAGCCCCAGCATTTT. Its translation is CASSFIGHTNQPQHF. The gene calls are TRBV27 and TRBJ1-5, with D maybe TRBD1 (5 bases). The V end lost 3 bases, the J end lost 3 bases, and 12 bases lay between the germline ends. Per germline, CDR1 MNHEY and CDR2 SMNVEV (reference sequence). This CDR3 spans 15 amino acids.